This T cell receptor beta chain is from a study of T cells after posttransplantation cyclophosphamide. Study observations and caveats: TRB overlap between skin or GI tissue T cells and blood was limited. Donor CD8+ memory clones often dominated recipient blood repertoires at later times.

Generated by immunoSEQ multiplex PCR, the TCRdb table keeps only in-frame clones and is missing some. There are tens of thousands of clones in the sample, none observed a single time. This clone was counted ten times or more. Antigen specificity is unknown. CDR1 and CDR2 (germline): LNHDA, SQIVND (reference sequence). V lost 0 bases to trimming and J lost 3 bases, with 8 bases between them. The CDR3 spans 14 residues. This TCR was recovered from a man aged 40-50 years in good health, CMV-negative, and a related stem cell transplant donor. Sequenced sample: PBMCs. This rearrangement joins TRBV19 to TRBJ1-1; maybe TRBD1 (5 bases). The CDR3 region has the DNA TGTGCCAGTAGTATAGAAGGGGTACACACTGAAGCTTTCTTT. Encoded protein: CASSIEGVHTEAFF.